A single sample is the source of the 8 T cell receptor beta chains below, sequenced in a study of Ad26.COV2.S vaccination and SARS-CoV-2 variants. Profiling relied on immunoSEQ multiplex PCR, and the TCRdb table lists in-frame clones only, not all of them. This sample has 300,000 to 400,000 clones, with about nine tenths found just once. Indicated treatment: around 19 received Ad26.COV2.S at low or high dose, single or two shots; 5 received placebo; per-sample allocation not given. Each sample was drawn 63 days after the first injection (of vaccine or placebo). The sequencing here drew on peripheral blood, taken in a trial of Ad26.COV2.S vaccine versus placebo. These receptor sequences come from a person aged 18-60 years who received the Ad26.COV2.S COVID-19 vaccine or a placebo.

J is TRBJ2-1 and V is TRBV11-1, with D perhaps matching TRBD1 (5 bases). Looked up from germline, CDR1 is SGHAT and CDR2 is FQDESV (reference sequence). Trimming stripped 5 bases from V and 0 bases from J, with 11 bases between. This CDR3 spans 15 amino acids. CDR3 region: CASSPRTSSYNEQFF. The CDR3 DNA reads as TGTGCCAGCAGCCCCAGGACATCCTCCTACAATGAGCAGTTCTTC.

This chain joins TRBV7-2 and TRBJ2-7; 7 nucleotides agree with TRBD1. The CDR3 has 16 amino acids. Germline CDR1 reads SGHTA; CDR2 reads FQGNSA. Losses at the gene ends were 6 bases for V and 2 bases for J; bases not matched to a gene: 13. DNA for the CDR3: TGTGCCAGCAGTTTACTTTTCGACAGGGCTACCTACGAGCAGTACTTC. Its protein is CASSLLFDRATYEQYF.

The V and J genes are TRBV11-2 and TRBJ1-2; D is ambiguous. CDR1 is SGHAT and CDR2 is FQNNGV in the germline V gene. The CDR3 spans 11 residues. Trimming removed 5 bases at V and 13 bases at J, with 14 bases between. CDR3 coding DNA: TGTGCCAGCAGCGTAAACCAGGTTGCCACCTTC. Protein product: CASSVNQVATF.

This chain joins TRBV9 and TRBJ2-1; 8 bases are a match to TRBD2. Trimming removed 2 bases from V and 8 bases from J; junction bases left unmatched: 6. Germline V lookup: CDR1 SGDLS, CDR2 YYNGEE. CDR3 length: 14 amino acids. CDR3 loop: CASSVRTSIDEQFF. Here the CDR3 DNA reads TGTGCCAGCAGCGTGCGGACTAGCATCGATGAGCAGTTCTTC. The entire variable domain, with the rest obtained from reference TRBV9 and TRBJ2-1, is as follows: DSGVTQTPKHLITATGQRVTLRCSPRSGDLSVYWYQQSLDQGLQFLIQYYNGEERAKGNILERFSAQQFPDLHSELNLSSLELGDSALYFCASSVRTSIDEQFFGPGTRLTVL.

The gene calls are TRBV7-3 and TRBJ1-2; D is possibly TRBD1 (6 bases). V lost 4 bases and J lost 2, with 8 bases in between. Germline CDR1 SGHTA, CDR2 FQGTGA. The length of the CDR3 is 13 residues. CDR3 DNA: TGTGCCAGCAGCTCCGGGACAAACTATGGCTACACCTTC. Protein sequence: CASSSGTNYGYTF.

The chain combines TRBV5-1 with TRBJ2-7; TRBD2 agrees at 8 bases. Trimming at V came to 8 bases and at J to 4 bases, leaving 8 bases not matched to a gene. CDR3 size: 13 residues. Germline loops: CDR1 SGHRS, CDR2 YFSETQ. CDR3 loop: CASSGVNLYEQYF. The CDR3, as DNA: TGCGCCAGTAGCGGGGTTAATTTGTACGAGCAGTACTTC.

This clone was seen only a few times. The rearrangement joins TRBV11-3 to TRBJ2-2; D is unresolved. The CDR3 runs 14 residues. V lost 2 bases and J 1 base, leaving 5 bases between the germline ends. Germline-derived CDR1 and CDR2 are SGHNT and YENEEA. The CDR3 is CASSLPGNTGELFF. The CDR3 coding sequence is TGTGCCAGCAGCTTACCAGGGAACACCGGGGAGCTGTTTTTT.

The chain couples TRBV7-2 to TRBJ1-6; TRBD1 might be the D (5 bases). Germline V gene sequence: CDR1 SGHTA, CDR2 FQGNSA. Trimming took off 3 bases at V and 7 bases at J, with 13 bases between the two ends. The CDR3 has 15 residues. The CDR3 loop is CASSFAGFGNSPLHF. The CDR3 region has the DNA TGTGCCAGCAGCTTTGCAGGGTTCGGGAATTCACCCCTCCACTTT.